Listed below are T cell receptor beta chains from one sample, sequenced in a study of human T cells and chemical hapten exposure. TCRdb passed the RACE reads through MiXCR, listing each CDR3 protein once. The table includes more than 300,000 distinct CDR3 sequences, around 5.5% detected once. Sequenced here: whole blood, sampled in connection with sensitization to the hapten diphenylcyclopropenone (DPC). These receptors were taken from a woman younger than 35 with alopecia areata. Some clones in this sample may be carry-over from other donors' samples. Both conserved end residues are part of each CDR3. The D gene is left open where the match is weak. Part of the rows lack a size; the others show once, few, many or a class for expanded clones.

>.|TRBJ2-7|TRBV5-6|many
TGTGCCAGCAGCCCGGGAGCTGACCTATCCTACGAGCAGTACTTC
CASSPGADLSYEQYF
>.|TRBJ1-1|TRBV10-3|many
TGTGCCATCAGTGAGTTCAGGGTTGAAGCTTTCTTT
CAISEFRVEAFF
>TRBD1|TRBJ1-2|TRBV9|.
TGTGCCAGCAGCGCCGTACAGGGGGCAAATGGCTACACCTTC
CASSAVQGANGYTF
>.|TRBJ2-5|TRBV7-2|.
TGTGCCAGCAGCCGGGACACGGGGGCAGAGACCCAGTACTTC
CASSRDTGAETQYF
>TRBD1|TRBJ1-1|TRBV6-5|few
TGTGCCAGCAGTTACGCTTGGACAGGCTTCTCATCTGAAGCTTTCTTT
CASSYAWTGFSSEAFF
>.|TRBJ1-2|TRBV27|many
TGTGCCAGCATGAGTTACTATGGCTACACCTTC
CASMSYYGYTF
>.|TRBJ1-6|TRBV29-1|many
TGCAGCGTTTCACAGGGAACAGGGAATTCACCCCTCCACTTT
CSVSQGTGNSPLHF
>TRBD2|TRBJ2-5|TRBV2|.
TGTGCCAGCGGGACTAGCGGGAGACAAGAGACCCAGTACTTC
CASGTSGRQETQYF
>.|TRBJ2-3|TRBV7-6|many
TGTGCCAGCAGCTCGTCGGGGGGCCAAGGAGATACGCAGTATTTT
CASSSSGGQGDTQYF
>.|TRBJ2-1|TRBV6-2/TRBV6-3|many
TGTGCCAGCAGTGGCCAGTCCCACAATGAGCAGTTCTTC
CASSGQSHNEQFF
>.|TRBJ2-3|TRBV7-2|.
TGTGCCAGCAGCAGGGTCAATACGCAGTATTTT
CASSRVNTQYF
>TRBD2|TRBJ2-3|TRBV7-2|few
TGTGCCAGCAGCTTAACTAGCGGAGCCATGGGGCAGTATTTT
CASSLTSGAMGQYF
>TRBD2|TRBJ2-5|TRBV5-1|few
TGCGCCAGCAGCCCAAACCAGCGGGGGGGCGTGCGAGAGACCCAGTACTTC
CASSPNQRGGVRETQYF
>.|TRBJ1-4|TRBV12-3/TRBV12-4|.
TGTGCCAGCCGTCGGGATTGGGGTGAAAAACTGTTTTTT
CASRRDWGEKLFF
>.|TRBJ2-1|TRBV20-1|few
TGCAGTGCTAGGTTTTCCGGGACCCCCGTTTACAATGAGCAGTTCTTC
CSARFSGTPVYNEQFF
>TRBD2|TRBJ2-1|TRBV5-6|few
TGTGCCAGCAGCTTACTAAGCGGGGGACACTCCTACAATGAGCAGTTCTTC
CASSLLSGGHSYNEQFF
>.|TRBJ2-3|TRBV7-2|few
TGTGCCAGCAGCTTAGCCCCCGGGGCCGGGCCACAAGATACGCAGTATTTT
CASSLAPGAGPQDTQYF
>TRBD2|TRBJ2-3|TRBV4-2|.
TGTGCCAGCAGCCGCATCCCACTAGCGGGGGCAACGGATACGCAGTATTTT
CASSRIPLAGATDTQYF
>.|TRBJ1-3|TRBV13|many
TGTGCCAGCAGCTCCGGACGGATTAGAAACACCATATATTTT
CASSSGRIRNTIYF
>TRBD1|TRBJ2-2|TRBV6-1|few
TGTGCCAGCAGGACGGGACAGGGGGAGCTGTTTTTT
CASRTGQGELFF
>.|TRBJ1-5|TRBV9|.
TGTGCCAGCAGCGTAGGAGAAAGCAATCAGCCCCAGCATTTT
CASSVGESNQPQHF
>TRBD1|TRBJ2-3|TRBV7-8|.
TGTGCCAGCAGCCCGGGACAGGCAGTCACAGATACGCAGTATTTT
CASSPGQAVTDTQYF